Below, one TCR beta chain is given with its context. V lost 0 bases to trimming and J lost 6 bases; unmatched junction nucleotides: 7. Per the germline V gene, CDR1 is LGHNA and CDR2 is YNFKEQ. This CDR3 has 17 amino acids. This sample was taken from a study of somatic mutations in cytotoxic T cells in rheumatoid arthritis. TCRdb's copy holds only in-frame clones and misses some; the assay was immunoSEQ multiplex PCR. The table lists 4,000 to 6,000 clones, approximately 80% of them singletons. Sequenced sample: CD8+ T cells sorted from blood. The chain uses TRBV4-2 and TRBJ2-2; 10 bases map to TRBD2. This clonotype originated in a man between 65 and 80 years old with rheumatoid arthritis. The CDR3 DNA is TGTGCCAGCAGCCAAGACGGTCCTAGCGGGGGCGCCGGGGAGCTGTTTTTT. Translated: CASSQDGPSGGAGELFF.